This T cell receptor (beta chain) is drawn from a study of blood T cells in healthy people across ages. Study-level points and caveats: With age, beta diversity per million T cells declined roughly linearly, significantly by about 37.

There are 14 residues in the CDR3. V lost 4 bases to trimming and J lost 1 base, with 10 bases between them. The V gene's germline CDR1 is SNHLY and CDR2 FYNNEI. In its sample, this clonotype was seen a few times. The antigen is undetermined. Next came a second PCR, run for about 7 to 12 cycles, which used a sample-barcoded 5' primer along with a J-beta primer mix. TCRdb itself ran the 5' RACE reads through MiXCR, one entry per CDR3 protein. The sample contains 450,000 to 650,000 distinct CDR3 sequences, more than 20% of which appear only once. These data were also reused for a study on T cells of mothers and their children.

Sequencing used blood. This chain links TRBV2 with TRBJ1-1; no definite D call. The receptor was derived from a boy aged 5-17 years in good health. The CDR3 nucleotides read TGTGCCAGCAGTGGTGTTTGGGGGAACACTGAAGCTTTCTTT. As protein: CASSGVWGNTEAFF.